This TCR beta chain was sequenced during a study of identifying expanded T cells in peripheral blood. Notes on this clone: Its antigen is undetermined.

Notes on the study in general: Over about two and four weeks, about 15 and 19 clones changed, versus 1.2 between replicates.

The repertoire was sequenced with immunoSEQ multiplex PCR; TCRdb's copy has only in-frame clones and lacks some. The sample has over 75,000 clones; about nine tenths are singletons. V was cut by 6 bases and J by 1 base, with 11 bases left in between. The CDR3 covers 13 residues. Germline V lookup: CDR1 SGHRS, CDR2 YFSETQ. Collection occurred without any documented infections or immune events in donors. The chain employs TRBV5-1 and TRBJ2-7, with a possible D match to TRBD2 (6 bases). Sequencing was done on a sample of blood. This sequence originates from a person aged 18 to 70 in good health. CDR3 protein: CASTTGGSYEQYF. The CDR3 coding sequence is TGCGCCAGCACCACCGGGGGTTCCTACGAGCAGTACTTC.